The 10 T cell receptor beta chains below come from one sample, sequenced in a study of shared clonotypes between healthy human individuals. The assay was immunoSEQ multiplex PCR, and TCRdb's table has in-frame clones only and misses some. Of millions of clones listed, 90% to 95% were seen once; the top ten hold roughly 0.13%. Sequencing was performed on naive CD4+ T cells sorted from blood. The subset was: CD45RA+ positively selected. The receptor source for this set is a man younger than 30 in good health.

The chain links TRBV5-5 to TRBJ1-2; TRBD1 agrees at 7 bases. V lost 4 bases to trimming and J lost 2 bases; unmatched junction nucleotides: 5. The length of the CDR3 is 14 residues. The V gene's germline CDR1 is SGHKS and CDR2 YYEKEE (reference sequence). The CDR3 protein is CASSRDSSNYGYTF. CDR3 sequence (DNA): TGTGCCAGCAGCCGGGACAGTTCGAACTATGGCTACACCTTC.

Concerning this clone itself: At the DNA level, this CDR3 is encoded by other sequences in the same sample as well. This chain connects TRBV6-1 to TRBJ2-7; tentatively, D is TRBD1 (6 bases). From germline, CDR1 is MNHNS and CDR2 SASEGT. Trimming shortened V by 5 bases and J by 2 bases, and 10 bases separated the two germline ends. CDR3 size: 13 residues. The CDR3 sequence is CASSKGVPYEQYF. The CDR3 DNA sequence: TGTGCCAGCAGTAAGGGGGTTCCCTACGAGCAGTACTTC.

The chain uses TRBV6-5 and TRBJ1-3; D is uncertain. Trimming took off 7 bases at V and 0 bases at J, with 10 bases between the two ends. CDR1 and CDR2 (germline): MNHEY, SVGAGI. The CDR3 runs to 14 residues. The CDR3 coding sequence is TGTGCCAGCACCCAGGAGGTCTCTGGAAACACCATATATTTT. Translation: CASTQEVSGNTIYF.

The chain couples TRBV9 to TRBJ2-5; 9 bases map to TRBD2. CDR1 SGDLS and CDR2 YYNGEE come from the germline V gene. This CDR3 is built from 15 residues. Trimming at V came to 0 bases and at J to 2 bases, leaving 2 bases not matched to a gene. CDR3 bases: TGTGCCAGCAGCGTAGGGAGCGGGAGGCAAGAGACCCAGTACTTC. Translated: CASSVGSGRQETQYF.

Concerning this clone: This CDR3 is also generated by other DNA sequences in the sample. The chain uses TRBV5-1 and TRBJ1-2, with unresolved D. CDR1 is SGHRS, CDR2 YFSETQ, per germline. The ends were cut back, 0 bases at V and 4 bases at J, with 7 bases in the middle. The CDR3 has 13 residues. The CDR3 DNA follows: TGCGCCAGCAGCTTGGGGCCCGGCTATGGCTACACCTTC. Amino acid sequence: CASSLGPGYGYTF.

This clone was seen a single time. This chain joins TRBV19 and TRBJ1-3; the match to TRBD1 covers 10 bases. The CDR3 is 16 amino acids. The germline V gene has CDR1 LNHDA and CDR2 SQIVND (reference sequence). The trim removed 5 bases at V and 2 bases at J, leaving 6 bases unmatched. The CDR3 sequence: CASSSPGQGAGNTIYF. DNA for the CDR3: TGTGCCAGTAGTTCCCCAGGACAGGGGGCTGGAAACACCATATATTTT. The entire variable domain, with the rest obtained from reference TRBV19 and TRBJ1-3, is as follows: DGGITQSPKYLFRKEGQNVTLSCEQNLNHDAMYWYRQDPGQGLRLIYYSQIVNDFQKGDIAEGYSVSREKKESFPLTVTSAQKNPTAFYLCASSSPGQGAGNTIYFGEGSWLTVV.

The chain employs TRBV4-1 and TRBJ2-7; D possibly corresponds to TRBD2 (6 bases). Germline CDR1 reads MGHRA; CDR2 reads YSYEKL. The V end was cut by 3 bases, the J end by 2 bases, with 14 bases between. This CDR3 region has 15 residues. CDR3 nucleotide sequence: TGCGCCAGCAGCCACGCGGGGACCAGTACCTACGAGCAGTACTTC. It is translated as CASSHAGTSTYEQYF.

The chain links TRBV4-3 to TRBJ2-7; D call uncertain. Per germline, CDR1 LGHNA and CDR2 YSLEER. This CDR3 is built from 16 residues. Trimming shortened V by 1 base and J by 0 bases, and 13 bases separated the two germline ends. The CDR3 nucleotides read TGCGCCAGCAGCCAAGTAATTGGCGGTCGCTCCTACGAGCAGTACTTC. Protein product: CASSQVIGGRSYEQYF.

The chain joins TRBV7-3 to TRBJ2-2; D is perhaps TRBD1 (5 bases). Germline loops: CDR1 SGHTA, CDR2 FQGTGA. This CDR3 spans 12 amino acids. Trimming cost V 6 bases and J 8 bases, with 10 bases left between them. The CDR3 region has the DNA TGTGCCAGCAGTTCCCGGACAGGGGAGCTGTTTTTT. Residues: CASSSRTGELFF.

As for this clone: The same CDR3 can be traced to other DNA sequences in this sample. The genes are TRBV5-4 and TRBJ2-5, with D tentatively TRBD1 (6 bases). Trimming left V 0 bases short and J 1 base short, with 10 bases between. Germline V gives CDR1 SGHNT, CDR2 YYREEE (reference sequence). This CDR3 region has 15 residues. CDR3 nucleotide sequence: TGTGCCAGCAGCTTGGGCAGGGGATCCCAAGAGACCCAGTACTTC. Translating gives CASSLGRGSQETQYF.